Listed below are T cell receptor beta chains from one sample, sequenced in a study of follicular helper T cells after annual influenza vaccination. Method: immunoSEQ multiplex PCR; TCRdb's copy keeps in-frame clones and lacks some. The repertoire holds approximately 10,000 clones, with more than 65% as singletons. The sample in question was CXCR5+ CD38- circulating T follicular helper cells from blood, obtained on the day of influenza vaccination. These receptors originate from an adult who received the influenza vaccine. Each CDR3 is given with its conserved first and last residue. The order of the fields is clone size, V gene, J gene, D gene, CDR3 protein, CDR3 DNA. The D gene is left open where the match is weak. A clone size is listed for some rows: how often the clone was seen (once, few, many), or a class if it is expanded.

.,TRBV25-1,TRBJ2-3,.,CASSAAGSGDTQYF,TGTGCCAGCAGTGCGGCCGGAAGTGGAGATACGCAGTATTTT
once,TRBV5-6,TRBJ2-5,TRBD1,CASSLQQTGGRETQYF,TGTGCCAGCAGCCTTCAACAGACAGGGGGTAGGGAGACCCAGTACTTC
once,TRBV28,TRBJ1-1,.,CASIKARGPTEAFF,TGTGCCAGCATCAAGGCGCGGGGTCCCACTGAAGCTTTCTTT
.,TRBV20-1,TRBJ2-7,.,CSASGASEQYF,TGCAGTGCTAGCGGGGCGTCCGAGCAGTACTTC
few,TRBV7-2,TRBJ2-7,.,CASSQQGSSYEQYF,TGTGCCAGCAGCCAACAAGGGAGCTCCTACGAGCAGTACTTC
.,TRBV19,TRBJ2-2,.,CASSIIDQRTGELFF,TGTGCCAGTAGTATTATAGACCAGCGTACCGGGGAGCTGTTTTTT
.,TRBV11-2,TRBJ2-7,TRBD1,CASRIQGGYSSYEQYF,TGTGCCAGCAGAATACAGGGGGGCTACAGCTCCTACGAGCAGTACTTC
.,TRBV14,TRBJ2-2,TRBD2,CASSQARGDANTGELFF,TGTGCCAGCAGCCAAGCCCGGGGGGATGCGAACACCGGGGAGCTGTTTTTT
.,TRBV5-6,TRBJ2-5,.,CASSLTGGVETQYF,TGTGCCAGCAGTTTAACAGGGGGGGTAGAGACCCAGTACTTC
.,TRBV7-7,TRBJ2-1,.,CASSLEGGPPAEQFF,TGTGCTAGCAGCTTAGAGGGGGGCCCGCCCGCTGAGCAGTTCTTC
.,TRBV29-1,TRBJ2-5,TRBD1,CSVESGQGRGETQYF,TGCAGCGTTGAAAGCGGACAGGGAAGGGGAGAGACCCAGTACTTC
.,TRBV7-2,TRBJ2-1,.,CARHSTGLPYPEQFF,TGTGCCCGGCACAGCACGGGGCTGCCTTATCCTGAGCAGTTCTTC
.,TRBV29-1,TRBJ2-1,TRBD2,CSVEVSGGRYNEQFF,TGCAGCGTTGAAGTTTCGGGAGGAAGGTACAATGAGCAGTTCTTC
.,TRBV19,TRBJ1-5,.,CASSTPANSNQPQHF,TGTGCCAGTAGTACCCCCGCGAATAGCAATCAGCCCCAGCATTTT
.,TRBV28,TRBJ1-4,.,CASRDPSKELFF,TGTGCCAGCAGAGATCCGTCAAAGGAACTGTTTTTT
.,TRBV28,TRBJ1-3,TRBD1,CASSHLTGSGNTIYF,TGTGCCAGCAGCCACCTGACAGGGAGTGGAAACACCATATATTTT
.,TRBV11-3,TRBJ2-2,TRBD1,CARGTGDTGELFF,TGTGCCAGAGGGACAGGAGATACCGGGGAGCTGTTTTTT
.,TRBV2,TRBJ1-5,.,CASSGRTDTLSNQPQHF,TGTGCCAGCAGTGGACGGACAGATACCCTTAGCAATCAGCCCCAGCATTTT
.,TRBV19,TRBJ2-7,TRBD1,CASSVSQGDEQYF,TGTGCCAGTAGTGTGTCGCAGGGGGACGAGCAGTACTTC
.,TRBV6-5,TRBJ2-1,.,CASSYDRYNEQFF,TGTGCCAGCAGTTACGACCGTTACAATGAGCAGTTCTTC
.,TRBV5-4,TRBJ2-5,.,CASSSQGTQETQYF,TGTGCCAGCAGCTCACAGGGCACCCAAGAGACCCAGTACTTC
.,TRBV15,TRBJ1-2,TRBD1,CATSSRRGPGGNYGYTF,TGTGCCACCAGCTCTCGCAGGGGGCCAGGGGGAAACTATGGCTACACCTTC
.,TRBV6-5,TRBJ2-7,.,CASSEREQYF,TGTGCCAGCAGTGAACGGGAGCAGTACTTC
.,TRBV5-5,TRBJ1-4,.,CASSLAYITTNEKLFF,TGTGCCAGCAGCTTGGCCTACATAACAACTAATGAAAAACTGTTTTTT
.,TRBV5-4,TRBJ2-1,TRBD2,CASSAGLADLSYNEQFF,TGTGCCAGCAGCGCGGGACTAGCGGACCTCTCCTACAATGAGCAGTTCTTC
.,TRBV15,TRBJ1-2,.,CATSIDKVEGYTF,TGTGCCACCAGCATCGACAAGGTTGAGGGCTACACCTTC